This entry lists 30 T cell receptor beta chains sequenced from one sample in a study of graft-versus-host responses after intestinal transplantation. TCRdb's copy holds only in-frame clones and misses some; the assay was immunoSEQ multiplex PCR. The sample includes some 39,000 clones, 85% to 95% of them seen just once. No antigen is known for these receptors. Material: unstimulated CD8+ T cells sorted from spleen or lymph node cells, obtained before transplant. The receptors here all came from a human donor who was the organ donor for an intestinal transplant.

The V call is TRBV2, the J call TRBJ1-1; 7 nucleotides match TRBD1. The CDR3 has 15 amino acids. The V gene end was trimmed by 3 bases and the J gene end by 0 bases; junction bases not matched to a gene: 4. Germline V gene data show CDR1 as SNHLY and CDR2 as FYNNEI. In nucleotides, the CDR3 is TGTGCCAGCAGTGAGGCAGGGGGGATGAACACTGAAGCTTTCTTT. Its translation: CASSEAGGMNTEAFF.

There are a few counts of this clone. V gene TRBV9 combines with J gene TRBJ2-1; 9 nucleotides align to TRBD1. Trimming at V came to 0 bases and at J to 5 bases, leaving 6 bases not matched to a gene. The CDR3 length is 16 residues. CDR1 and CDR2 (germline): SGDLS, YYNGEE. CDR3 protein: CASSVGGTGINNEQFF. CDR3 bases: TGTGCCAGCAGCGTAGGGGGGACAGGGATCAACAATGAGCAGTTCTTC.

V usage is TRBV30 and J usage is TRBJ2-5, with 10 positions matching TRBD2. From germline, CDR1 is GTSNPN and CDR2 SVGIG (reference sequence). The CDR3 is 14 residues long. V gave up 5 bases and J gave up 4 bases; unmatched junction bases: 7. The CDR3, as DNA: TGTGCCTGGGACAGCGGGGGGGCGGGAGAGACCCAGTACTTC. Protein: CAWDSGGAGETQYF.

About this clone itself: Germline is not matched at one junction end, which may reflect a read error. V gene TRBV11-3 combines with J gene TRBJ2-7; no clear D gene. CDR1 is SGHNT and CDR2 is YENEEA in the germline V gene. There are 11 residues in the CDR3. The CDR3 here is CAGSSPHEQYF. The CDR3 DNA reads as TGTGCCGGCAGCTCCCCACACGAGCAGTACTTC.

This chain connects TRBV7-3 to TRBJ2-7; no reliable D call. V dropped 2 bases and J dropped 2 bases, with 10 bases sitting between them. The CDR3 spans 14 residues. Germline-derived CDR1 and CDR2 are SGHTA and FQGTGA. The CDR3 nucleotides are TGTGCCAGCAGCTTATACGCTGGGACCTACGAGCAGTACTTC. Translating gives CASSLYAGTYEQYF.

With regard to this clone: The germline gene is not matched at one end of the junction; a read error may be the cause. The chain is built from TRBV7-7 and TRBJ2-3; D ambiguous. Germline values: CDR1 SSHAT, CDR2 FNYEAQ (reference sequence). This CDR3 has 21 amino acids. The CDR3 DNA is TGTGCTAGCAGCCTAAGATTGGCCCCGCCCCACGGACCCTTTAGCACAGATACGCAGTATTTT. This codes for CASSLRLAPPHGPFSTDTQYF. Based on the CDR3 plus reference TRBV7-7 and TRBJ2-3, the full variable domain is GAGVSQSPRYKVTKRGQDVTLRCDPISSHATLYWYQQALGQGPEFLTYFNYEAQPDKSGLPSDRFSAERPEGSISTLTIQRTEQRDSAMYRCASSLRLAPPHGPFSTDTQYFGPGTRLTVL.

This chain connects TRBV15 to TRBJ2-1; 9 nucleotides align to TRBD1. V gave up 1 base and J gave up 5 bases; unmatched junction bases: 6. CDR3 length equals 16 residues. Germline assignment: CDR1 LNHNV and CDR2 YYDKDF (reference sequence). For the CDR3, the DNA is TGTGCCACCAGCAGAGGCCAGGACAGGGGAAACAATGAGCAGTTCTTC. It encodes CATSRGQDRGNNEQFF.

On this clone: This sample also contains other DNA sequences that code for the same CDR3. The CDR3 loop reads CASSLEVTDTQYF. The CDR3 region has the DNA TGTGCCAGCAGCTTAGAAGTCACAGATACGCAGTATTTT. The V call is TRBV7-6, the J call TRBJ2-3, with D uncertain. Germline values: CDR1 SGHVS, CDR2 FNYEAQ. This CDR3 region has 13 residues. With 1 base removed from V and 2 bases from J, the gap between germline ends came to 4 bases.

This chain links TRBV28 with TRBJ2-5, with 7 positions matching TRBD1. Matching the DNA end better, TRBJ2-7 makes the J call doubtful. CDR1 is MDHEN, CDR2 SYDVKM, per germline. CDR3 size: 13 residues. The CDR3 DNA follows: TGTGCCAGCACCCGACAAGGGGGCGCCGAGCAGTACTTC. This gives the protein CASTRQGGAEQYF.

V gene TRBV11-3 combines with J gene TRBJ2-1, with TRBD2 matching over 10 bases. V shed 6 bases and J 6 bases; nucleotides not matched to a gene: 8. The CDR3 consists of 15 residues. The V gene's germline CDR1 is SGHNT and CDR2 YENEEA. This CDR3 reads CASSKRGGGVNEQFF. For the CDR3, the DNA is TGTGCCAGCAGTAAGCGGGGGGGTGGCGTCAATGAGCAGTTCTTC.

The chain recombines TRBV6-6 with TRBJ2-1, with 9 positions matching TRBD2. CDR3 length equals 16 residues. Trimming at V came to 0 bases and at J to 5 bases, leaving 5 bases not matched to a gene. Germline V gene sequence: CDR1 MNHNY, CDR2 SVGAGI (reference sequence). The CDR3 coding sequence is TGTGCCAGCAGTTACTCGATTAGCGGGGGAAACAATGAGCAGTTCTTC. This codes for CASSYSISGGNNEQFF.

This chain uses TRBV4-3 with TRBJ2-5; 7 bases match TRBD2. CDR1 LGHNA and CDR2 YSLEER come from the germline V gene. This CDR3 contains 17 residues. The V segment lost 2 bases and the J segment 2 bases; nucleotides outside the gene matches: 11. The CDR3 region has the DNA TGCGCCAGCAGCCAAAATCCGGCGGGAGCGTGGCAAGAGACCCAGTACTTC. Its protein is CASSQNPAGAWQETQYF.

J is TRBJ1-2 and V is TRBV5-4; unclear D gene. V was pared by 2 bases and J by 6 bases, with 17 bases between. The CDR3 extends over 15 amino acids. Germline V lookup: CDR1 SGHNT, CDR2 YYREEE (reference sequence). The CDR3 coding sequence is TGTGCCAGCAGCTTACCAGTTGGGTCGATCGATGGCTACACCTTC. Encoded protein: CASSLPVGSIDGYTF.

This clone has only one observation. J is TRBJ2-1 and V is TRBV7-3, with 7 positions matching TRBD1. This CDR3 has 14 amino acids. V trimming: 0 bases; J trimming: 8 bases; junction bases outside the gene matches: 4. Germline CDR1 and CDR2: SGHTA and FQGTGA. The CDR3 is CASSLTTGADEQFF. In nucleotides, the CDR3 is TGTGCCAGCAGCTTAACTACAGGGGCAGATGAGCAGTTCTTC. The full variable domain, with the rest looked up from reference TRBV7-3 and TRBJ2-1, is GAGVSQTPSNKVTEKGKYVELRCDPISGHTALYWYRQSLGQGPEFLIYFQGTGAADDSGLPNDRFFAVRPEGSVSTLKIQRTERGDSAVYLCASSLTTGADEQFFGPGTRLTVL.

The V call is TRBV4-1, the J call TRBJ2-2; D gene uncertain. Per the germline V gene, CDR1 is MGHRA and CDR2 is YSYEKL. The V end was cut by 3 bases, the J end by 5 bases, with 10 bases between. This CDR3 has 14 residues. The CDR3 sequence is CASSHGVYTGELFF. The CDR3 DNA reads TGCGCCAGCAGCCATGGGGTCTATACCGGGGAGCTGTTTTTT.

This clone was seen just once. The J gene is TRBJ2-1, the V gene TRBV18, with D perhaps given as TRBD1 or TRBD2 (5 bases each). The length of the CDR3 is 16 residues. Looked up from germline, CDR1 is KGHSH and CDR2 is LQKENI. The V gene lost 3 bases and the J gene lost 4 bases, with 16 bases spanning the gap. The CDR3 DNA is TGTGCCAGCTCACCGCCTCCTCCGGGGCCTTACAATGAGCAGTTCTTC. Protein product: CASSPPPPGPYNEQFF. Full variable domain (remainder filled in from reference TRBV18 and TRBJ2-1): NAGVMQNPRHLVRRRGQEARLRCSPMKGHSHVYWYRQLPEEGLKFMVYLQKENIIDESGMPKERFSAEFPKEGPSILRIQQVVRGDSAAYFCASSPPPPGPYNEQFFGPGTRLTVL.

The chain recombines TRBV9 with TRBJ2-5; 8 nucleotides agree with TRBD2. This CDR3 contains 14 residues. The V and J ends lost 3 bases and 5 bases, in that order; junction bases with no gene match: 6. Germline V gives CDR1 SGDLS, CDR2 YYNGEE. CDR3 in amino acids: CASSAGGAGETQYF. In nucleotides, the CDR3 is TGTGCCAGCAGCGCCGGGGGGGCCGGGGAGACCCAGTACTTC.

The chain carries TRBV19 and TRBJ2-4, with 8 bases identical to TRBD1. The germline gives CDR1 LNHDA, CDR2 SQIVND (reference sequence). With 1 base clipped from V and 7 bases from J, the junction kept 6 bases outside the gene matches. CDR3 length equals 15 residues. The CDR3 protein is CASSIVAGGHNIQYF. As DNA, the CDR3 is TGTGCCAGTAGTATAGTGGCAGGGGGCCATAACATTCAGTACTTC. The whole variable domain, remainder taken from reference TRBV19 and TRBJ2-4, is DGGITQSPKYLFRKEGQNVTLSCEQNLNHDAMYWYRQDPGQGLRLIYYSQIVNDFQKGDIAEGYSVSREKKESFPLTVTSAQKNPTAFYLCASSIVAGGHNIQYFGAGTRLSVL.

The J gene is TRBJ2-1, the V gene TRBV7-8; 8 bases map to TRBD2. With 5 bases clipped from V and 0 bases from J, the junction kept 3 bases outside the gene matches. CDR3 length equals 15 residues. From germline, CDR1 is SGHVS and CDR2 FQNEAQ. In DNA, the CDR3 is TGTGCCAGCAGCCAGAGCGGGAGCTCCTACAATGAGCAGTTCTTC. This gives the protein CASSQSGSSYNEQFF.

The CDR3 spells CASSLLISNEQYF. For the CDR3, the DNA is TGTGCCAGCAGCTTATTAATAAGTAATGAGCAGTACTTC. This chain uses TRBV7-8 with TRBJ2-7; D remains unclear. This CDR3 has 13 residues. V gave up 2 bases and J gave up 7 bases, with 12 bases separating them. The germline CDR1 and CDR2 sequences are SGHVS and FQNEAQ.

This clone has a single count. The CDR3 region is CASSQDVTDTQYF. DNA of the CDR3: TGCGCCAGCAGCCAAGATGTGACAGATACGCAGTATTTT. The chain has TRBV4-3 and TRBJ2-3; no clear D gene. Germline V gene sequence: CDR1 LGHNA, CDR2 YSLEER. This CDR3 is built from 13 residues. The ends were cut back, 0 bases at V and 3 bases at J, with 4 bases in the middle.

For the CDR3, the DNA is TGCGCCAGCAGCCCCCGGGACAGGGCCCATACGCAGTATTTT. It yields the protein CASSPRDRAHTQYF. This chain connects TRBV4-1 to TRBJ2-3, with 9 bases identical to TRBD1. The germline gives CDR1 MGHRA, CDR2 YSYEKL. Trimming removed 4 bases from V and 7 bases from J; junction bases left unmatched: 6. CDR3 length equals 14 residues.

The rearrangement links TRBV10-3 to TRBJ2-3; possibly TRBD2 for D (6 bases). The germline V gene has CDR1 ENHRY and CDR2 SYGVKD. The V end lost 7 bases, the J end lost 5 bases, and 10 bases lay between the germline ends. This CDR3 region has 12 residues. CDR3 coding DNA: TGTGCCATCAAACTAGCAGGAGATACGCAGTATTTT. Translated, it gives CAIKLAGDTQYF.

The chain is built from TRBV6-5 and TRBJ1-2; no definite D call. V lost 0 bases and J 9 bases, leaving 5 bases between the germline ends. The CDR3 consists of 11 residues. The germline gives CDR1 MNHEY, CDR2 SVGAGI. The CDR3 spells CASSYSVSYTF. CDR3 in DNA: TGTGCCAGCAGTTACTCGGTTAGCTACACCTTC.

J is TRBJ2-3 and V is TRBV11-1; D perhaps matches TRBD1 (5 bases). CDR1 is SGHAT and CDR2 is FQDESV in the germline V gene (reference sequence). Trimming took off 3 bases at V and 5 bases at J, with 9 bases between the two ends. The CDR3 covers 13 residues. CDR3 sequence: CASSLSQGDTQYF. Here the CDR3 DNA reads TGTGCCAGCAGCTTGAGTCAGGGAGATACGCAGTATTTT.

The V call is TRBV7-6, the J call TRBJ2-7; D might be TRBD1 (5 bases). V lost 2 bases and J 2 bases, leaving 10 bases between the germline ends. The germline gives CDR1 SGHVS, CDR2 FNYEAQ. This CDR3 contains 14 residues. CDR3 protein: CASSLKGATYEQYF. The CDR3 DNA follows: TGTGCCAGCAGCTTAAAAGGGGCTACCTACGAGCAGTACTTC. Full variable domain (rest looked up from reference TRBV7-6 and TRBJ2-7): GAGVSQSPRYKVTKRGQDVALRCDPISGHVSLYWYRQALGQGPEFLTYFNYEAQQDKSGLPNDRFSAERPEGSISTLTIQRTEQRDSAMYRCASSLKGATYEQYFGPGTRLTVT.

The chain combines TRBV27 with TRBJ1-2; a possible D gene is TRBD1 (5 bases). V was pared by 2 bases and J by 3 bases, with 13 bases between. CDR3 length equals 15 residues. Germline assignment: CDR1 MNHEY and CDR2 SMNVEV (reference sequence). The CDR3 bases are TGTGCCAGCAGTTTACTGGGGACCGGGGACTATGGCTACACCTTC. This gives the protein CASSLLGTGDYGYTF.

The chain is built from TRBV7-6 and TRBJ2-6; no reliable D call. Trimming removed 2 bases from V and 0 bases from J, with 11 bases in between. CDR1 and CDR2 (germline): SGHVS, FNYEAQ. The CDR3 extends over 17 amino acids. This CDR3 reads CASSLHDFYSGANVLTF. The CDR3 DNA is TGTGCCAGCAGCTTACATGACTTTTACTCTGGGGCCAACGTCCTGACTTTC.

This sequence joins TRBV28 and TRBJ1-5; D remains ambiguous. V shed 5 bases and J shed 0 bases, with 11 bases lying between them. Germline-derived CDR1 and CDR2 are MDHEN and SYDVKM. This CDR3 has 15 amino acids. CDR3 amino acids: CASSPSSYSNQPQHF. The CDR3 DNA reads TGTGCCAGCAGTCCCTCATCGTATAGCAATCAGCCCCAGCATTTT.

The chain has TRBV2 and TRBJ1-5, with TRBD1 matching over 10 bases. This CDR3 comprises 17 residues. After removal of 6 bases from V and 2 bases from J, the junction contained 10 bases not matched to a gene. Looked up from germline, CDR1 is SNHLY and CDR2 is FYNNEI. DNA for the CDR3: TGTGCCAGCAGCGGGGAGCGACAGGGGGCAGGCAATCAGCCCCAGCATTTT. Its protein product is CASSGERQGAGNQPQHF.